The 9 T cell receptor beta chains below were found in one sample sequenced in a study of blood T cell repertoires in COVID-19. Here immunoSEQ multiplex PCR was the method, and the copy in TCRdb shows in-frame clones only, minus some. The sample contains 85,000 to 110,000 clones, almost 90% of which appear only once. The sequenced sample consisted of peripheral blood. The receptors shown here come from a human donor in a cohort sampled during active COVID-19.

The chain uses TRBV30 and TRBJ2-7; D is possibly TRBD1 (6 bases). Germline lookup yields CDR1 GTSNPN and CDR2 SVGIG (reference sequence). Trimming removed 3 bases from V and 3 bases from J, with 15 bases in between. There are 14 residues in the CDR3. This CDR3 reads CAWRGHRSNYEQYF. The CDR3, as DNA: TGTGCCTGGAGGGGACATAGGAGTAACTACGAGCAGTACTTC.

This clone was observed a few times. Other DNA sequences in the sample encode the same CDR3. The rearrangement uses TRBV28 and TRBJ2-7; 8 nucleotides agree with TRBD1. This CDR3 spans 14 amino acids. Germline CDR1 and CDR2: MDHEN and SYDVKM. Trimming removed 1 base from V and 1 base from J; junction bases left unmatched: 0. The DNA for the CDR3 is TGTGCCAGCAGTTTATACAGGGGGTCCTACGAGCAGTACTTC. This translates into CASSLYRGSYEQYF.

This clone was counted a single time. The V call is TRBV7-6, the J call TRBJ2-1, with 10 bases lining up with TRBD2. V lost 1 base, J lost 7 bases, and 10 bases stayed unmatched. The CDR3 has 17 residues. The germline gives CDR1 SGHVS, CDR2 FNYEAQ. The CDR3 DNA reads as TGTGCCAGCAGCTTAGGCCCCTCTAGCGGGAGTCGAAATGAGCAGTTCTTC. Translation gives CASSLGPSSGSRNEQFF.

The chain combines TRBV6-5 with TRBJ2-7, with 8 bases matching TRBD2. The CDR3 runs to 14 residues. With V trimmed by 4 bases and J by 4 bases, 6 bases remained unmatched. CDR1 is MNHEY, CDR2 SVGAGI, per germline. The chain's CDR3 is CASSFSGGPYEQYF. The CDR3 region has the DNA TGTGCCAGCAGTTTCAGCGGGGGTCCTTACGAGCAGTACTTC.

The chain combines TRBV23-1 with TRBJ1-5; D gene unclear. TRBV23-1 is an open reading frame whose function is uncertain. The V and J ends lost 10 bases and 0 bases respectively, with 10 bases between them. The CDR3 is 13 amino acids. CDR3 sequence: CAILRVSNQPQHF. DNA for the CDR3: TGCGCCATCCTTCGTGTTAGCAATCAGCCCCAGCATTTT.

This clone was observed a handful of times. The genes are TRBV10-2 and TRBJ1-1; a possible D gene is TRBD1 (5 bases). Germline CDR1 reads WSHSY; CDR2 reads SAAADI. The CDR3 has 14 residues. The V end was cut by 6 bases, the J end by 1 base, with 12 bases between. The CDR3 nucleotides are TGCGCCAGCAGCTTCCCGACAGAGAACACTGAAGCTTTCTTT. Its translation: CASSFPTENTEAFF.

V and J are TRBV5-6 and TRBJ2-5; 7 positions agree with TRBD2. Germline V lookup: CDR1 SGHDT, CDR2 YYEEEE. The CDR3 runs 14 residues. Trimming cost V 1 base and J 1 base; bases outside gene matches: 1. The CDR3 protein is CASSLWGGQETQYF. CDR3 DNA: TGTGCCAGCAGCTTGTGGGGGGGCCAAGAGACCCAGTACTTC.

The J gene is TRBJ1-6, the V gene TRBV7-9; 7 nucleotides agree with TRBD1. Germline V gene sequence: CDR1 SEHNR, CDR2 FQNEAQ (reference sequence). With 3 bases clipped from V and 3 bases from J, the junction kept 2 bases outside the gene matches. The CDR3 consists of 15 residues. In DNA form, the CDR3 reads TGTGCCAGCAGCTTCGGGACAGACTATAATTCACCCCTCCACTTT. As protein: CASSFGTDYNSPLHF.

The chain links TRBV30 to TRBJ2-7; D is unresolved. Germline CDR1 is GTSNPN and CDR2 is SVGIG (reference sequence). The V end lost 3 bases, the J end lost 4 bases, and 10 bases lay between the germline ends. The length of the CDR3 is 12 residues. The CDR3 sequence: CAWSFTNYEQYF. The CDR3 DNA reads as TGTGCCTGGAGCTTTACTAATTACGAGCAGTACTTC. The variable domain in full, completed from reference TRBV30 and TRBJ2-7, reads SQTIHQWPATLVQPVGSPLSLECTVEGTSNPNLYWYRQAAGRGLQLLFYSVGIGQISSEVPQNLSASRPQDRQFILSSKKLLLSDSGFYLCAWSFTNYEQYFGPGTRLTVT.